Below, 16 T cell receptor beta chains from the same sample are listed, as sequenced in a study of T-cell memory formation after mild COVID-19. TCRdb re-analysed the 5' RACE reads in MiXCR, keeping a single row per CDR3 protein. The sample gives some 340,000 distinct CDR3 sequences, 10% to 15% of which show up once; around a fifth is in the top ten. The sequenced sample consisted of PBMCs or a T cell subset sorted from them (not recorded which). These receptor sequences come from a man between 18 and 29 years old who had mild COVID-19 (a few samples of this study predate the infection). Cell type and time point are not known.

The rearrangement links TRBV6-2 or TRBV6-3 to TRBJ2-5, with D tentatively TRBD1 (6 bases). This CDR3 comprises 14 residues. With 7 bases removed from V and 4 bases from J, the gap between germline ends came to 16 bases. Germline-derived CDR1 and CDR2 are MNHEY and SVGEGT. The CDR3 nucleotides read TGTGCCAGCACCCGAGAGCCCAGGGGAGAGACCCAGTACTTC. It is translated as CASTREPRGETQYF.

This clonotype was observed many times. This chain joins TRBV29-1 and TRBJ2-5, with D hard to call. The CDR3 is 12 residues long. CDR1 is SQVTM, CDR2 ANQGSEA, per germline. The V gene lost 2 bases and the J gene lost 1 base, with 5 bases spanning the gap. CDR3 in amino acids: CSVERSQETQYF. For the CDR3, the DNA is TGCAGCGTTGAACGGAGCCAAGAGACCCAGTACTTC.

This clonotype was seen a few times. The CDR3: CASSISPHEQYF. CDR3 sequence (DNA): TGTGCCAGCAGCATAAGCCCGCACGAGCAGTACTTC. The V gene is TRBV7-9, the J gene TRBJ2-7; D is unresolved. The CDR3 contains 12 residues. CDR1 and CDR2 from the germline V gene are SEHNR and FQNEAQ (reference sequence). Trimming cost V 5 bases and J 5 bases, with 10 bases left between them.

The chain carries TRBV27 and TRBJ1-6; D is undetermined. Trimming took off 4 bases at V and 4 bases at J, with 11 bases between the two ends. The germline V gene has CDR1 MNHEY and CDR2 SMNVEV (reference sequence). The CDR3 consists of 15 residues. Here the CDR3 DNA reads TGTGCCAGCAGTTCCCCCGGACCATATAATTCACCCCTCCACTTT. Its translation: CASSSPGPYNSPLHF.

The rearrangement joins TRBV27 to TRBJ2-5; D possibly corresponds to TRBD2 (5 bases). Germline CDR1 reads MNHEY; CDR2 reads SMNVEV (reference sequence). Trimming pared 1 base from V and 4 bases from J, leaving 19 bases between. The CDR3 totals 17 residues. This chain's CDR3 is CASSLLGLGEGRETQYF. The CDR3 DNA reads as TGTGCCAGCAGTTTATTAGGGTTGGGAGAGGGTAGAGAGACCCAGTACTTC.

V usage is TRBV18 and J usage is TRBJ1-2, with D unclear. The CDR3 is 11 amino acids. The V and J ends lost 3 bases and 6 bases respectively, with 5 bases between them. Per germline, CDR1 KGHSH and CDR2 LQKENI. The CDR3 DNA sequence: TGTGCCAGCTCACCGAGTAATGGCTACACCTTC. Its translation is CASSPSNGYTF.

The chain combines TRBV4-3 with TRBJ2-1; no definite D call. The CDR3 is made up of 14 amino acids. CDR1 and CDR2 (germline): LGHNA, YSLEER. V lost 1 base to trimming and J lost 7 bases, with 11 bases between them. CDR3 DNA sequence: TGCGCCAGCAGCCAAGCCCCCGCAGGAAATGAGCAGTTCTTC. Translated, it gives CASSQAPAGNEQFF.

This chain uses TRBV6-2 or TRBV6-3 with TRBJ2-1, with D unclear. Germline CDR1 is MNHEY and CDR2 is SVGEGT. The germline V and J ends were trimmed by 4 bases and 0 bases, with 16 bases remaining between them. This CDR3 has 17 amino acids. CDR3 sequence: CASSFPELPLSYNEQFF. The CDR3 DNA reads as TGTGCCAGCAGTTTCCCGGAGCTGCCCCTCTCCTACAATGAGCAGTTCTTC.

This clonotype was counted a few times. The chain has TRBV9 and TRBJ2-1; D is perhaps TRBD1 (6 bases). V was clipped by 4 bases and J by 6 bases, with 14 bases between them. The CDR3 is made up of 14 amino acids. Germline V lookup: CDR1 SGDLS, CDR2 YYNGEE. CDR3 nucleotides: TGTGCCAGCAGCAAAGGGGGAAGCGGCAATGAGCAGTTCTTC. Amino acid sequence: CASSKGGSGNEQFF.

The V call is TRBV9, the J call TRBJ1-3; 7 positions agree with TRBD1. CDR1 is SGDLS and CDR2 is YYNGEE in the germline V gene. The CDR3 spans 13 residues. V was pared by 3 bases and J by 7 bases, with 4 bases of the junction left unmatched. CDR3 sequence: CASSADRANTIYF. The CDR3 DNA reads as TGTGCCAGCAGCGCTGACAGGGCTAACACCATATATTTT.

This clonotype was detected only a few times. This chain uses TRBV6-1 with TRBJ1-6; 7 nucleotides line up with TRBD1. This CDR3 spans 14 amino acids. V dropped 8 bases and J dropped 9; count of bases not matched to a gene: 10. The V gene's germline CDR1 is MNHNS and CDR2 SASEGT. This CDR3 is CASLGAGGSSPLHF. The CDR3, as DNA: TGTGCCAGCCTAGGGGCAGGGGGTAGTTCACCCCTCCACTTT.

The chain has TRBV7-2 and TRBJ1-4; D possibly corresponds to TRBD1 (6 bases). From germline, CDR1 is SGHTA and CDR2 FQGNSA. The CDR3 runs to 15 residues. V lost 1 base and J 1 base, leaving 7 bases between the germline ends. CDR3 protein: CASSLGGQTNEKLFF. The DNA of the CDR3 is TGTGCCAGCAGCTTAGGGGGGCAAACTAATGAAAAACTGTTTTTT.

The chain uses TRBV7-9 and TRBJ2-7, with a weak D call TRBD1 (6 bases). CDR3 length equals 12 residues. V lost 3 bases and J lost 6, with 9 bases in between. Germline V lookup: CDR1 SEHNR, CDR2 FQNEAQ (reference sequence). The CDR3 DNA is TGTGCCAGCAGCTTGACAGGCGGCGAGCAGTACGTC. Its protein is CASSLTGGEQYV.

The chain couples TRBV9 to TRBJ1-5; D gene uncertain. Per the germline V gene, CDR1 is SGDLS and CDR2 is YYNGEE. The length of the CDR3 is 13 residues. Trimming took 3 bases from V and 9 from J, leaving 13 bases between them. The CDR3: CASSARVVGPQHF. CDR3 DNA sequence: TGTGCCAGCAGCGCGAGGGTCGTGGGGCCCCAGCATTTT.

This clonotype was observed at least ten times. The chain's CDR3 is CASSRTGTGYEQYF. The CDR3 bases are TGTGCCAGCAGCCGGACAGGGACGGGATACGAGCAGTACTTC. This chain connects TRBV7-3 to TRBJ2-7, with 8 bases lining up with TRBD1. The length of the CDR3 is 14 residues. V shed 5 bases and J 4 bases; nucleotides not matched to a gene: 7. Germline V lookup: CDR1 SGHTA, CDR2 FQGTGA. Full variable domain (outside the CDR3, taken from reference TRBV7-3 and TRBJ2-7): GAGVSQTPSNKVTEKGKYVELRCDPISGHTALYWYRQSLGQGPEFLIYFQGTGAADDSGLPNDRFFAVRPEGSVSTLKIQRTERGDSAVYLCASSRTGTGYEQYFGPGTRLTVT.

In this sample, this clonotype turned up a few times. V gene TRBV6-5 combines with J gene TRBJ2-7; 8 bases line up with TRBD1. V lost 2 bases to trimming and J lost 3 bases; unmatched junction nucleotides: 9. CDR3 length: 16 residues. Germline CDR1 reads MNHEY; CDR2 reads SVGAGI. CDR3 sequence reads: CASSYRQGPSDYEQYF. The CDR3, as DNA: TGTGCCAGCAGTTACCGACAGGGGCCATCCGACTACGAGCAGTACTTC.